Given below is one T cell receptor (beta chain) in context. TCRdb's table, derived via immunoSEQ multiplex PCR, lists solely in-frame clones and lacks some. The repertoire has fewer than 100,000 clones, more than 70% of them found once; the top ten carry around 21%. The data belong to a study of T cell responses to AZD1222 COVID-19 vaccine. This CDR3 has 16 residues. Trimming took off 1 base at V and 0 bases at J, with 14 bases between the two ends. CDR1 SGDLS and CDR2 YYNGEE come from the germline V gene. The source material was peripheral blood, sampled on day 0 of AZD1222 vaccination. The J gene is TRBJ2-7, the V gene TRBV9, with D possibly matching TRBD1 (6 bases). The clonotype was recovered from an adult in good health. This CDR3 reads CASSVTTGASSYEQYF. Here the CDR3 DNA reads TGTGCCAGCAGCGTAACGACAGGCGCAAGCTCCTACGAGCAGTACTTC.